The rows below give T cell receptor beta chains drawn from one sample of a study of radiotherapy plus CTLA-4 blockade in lung cancer. TCRdb's table, derived via immunoSEQ multiplex PCR, lists solely in-frame clones and lacks some. Altogether 50,000 or so clones are present, approximately 79% being singletons, with the ten largest covering 3.2%. The material was peripheral blood, obtained from a patient treated with radiotherapy plus ipilimumab. These receptors were obtained from a human donor with non-small cell lung cancer who had a partial response to radiotherapy plus ipilimumab. Each CDR3 is given with its conserved first and last residue. The D gene is left open where the match is weak. Size is stated for part of the rows, as once, few or many counts, or as a class when the clone is expanded.

abundance	j_gene	v_gene	d_gene	CDR3aa	CDR3nt
.	TRBJ1-6	TRBV9	.	CASSSAGANSPLHF	TGTGCCAGCAGCTCCGCAGGGGCTAATTCACCCCTCCACTTT
.	TRBJ2-1	TRBV5-4	TRBD2	CASSLASGDRHEQFF	TGTGCCAGCAGCTTGGCTAGCGGGGATAGGCATGAGCAGTTCTTC
.	TRBJ2-7	TRBV10-3	TRBD1	CATAWDRGLEQYF	TGTGCCACTGCATGGGACAGGGGGCTGGAGCAGTACTTC
.	TRBJ1-5	TRBV19	.	CASSIDGADNQPQHF	TGTGCCAGTAGTATAGATGGGGCAGATAATCAGCCCCAGCATTTT
.	TRBJ1-5	TRBV10-1	.	CARINQGPNQPQHF	TGCGCCAGGATAAATCAGGGGCCCAATCAGCCCCAGCATTTT
.	TRBJ1-1	TRBV14	.	CASSQASEAFF	TGTGCCAGCAGCCAAGCGTCGGAAGCTTTCTTT
.	TRBJ2-5	TRBV7-9	TRBD2	CASSRTSAETQYF	TGTGCCAGCAGCAGGACTAGCGCTGAGACCCAGTACTTC
few	TRBJ1-4	TRBV7-2	TRBD1	CASSPKGQNEKLFF	TGTGCCAGCAGCCCAAAGGGACAGAATGAAAAACTGTTTTTT
.	TRBJ1-1	TRBV5-5	.	CASSLVQMNTEAFF	TGTGCCAGCAGCTTGGTACAGATGAACACTGAAGCTTTCTTT
.	TRBJ1-3	TRBV6-5	TRBD1	CASRADRGGNTIYF	TGTGCCAGCAGAGCCGACAGGGGGGGAAACACCATATATTTT
.	TRBJ2-3	TRBV27	.	CASSPTGRGDTQYF	TGTGCCAGCAGTCCTACAGGGAGGGGGGATACGCAGTATTTT
.	TRBJ2-7	TRBV11-2	TRBD1	CASSLGTGGYEQYF	TGTGCCAGCAGCCTCGGGACAGGGGGGTACGAGCAGTACTTC
.	TRBJ2-7	TRBV5-4	TRBD1	CASSLDRGPYEQYF	TGTGCCAGCAGCCTTGACAGGGGGCCTTACGAGCAGTACTTC
.	TRBJ2-3	TRBV5-1	TRBD1	CASSRLGTGAEDTQYF	TGCGCCAGCAGCCGACTGGGGACAGGGGCGGAAGATACGCAGTATTTT
.	TRBJ2-1	TRBV19	TRBD2	CASKVLAGASSYNEQFF	TGTGCCAGTAAGGTACTAGCGGGGGCGAGCTCCTACAATGAGCAGTTCTTC
.	TRBJ2-1	TRBV6-5	.	CASSRSYNEQFF	TGTGCCAGCAGTCGTAGCTACAATGAGCAGTTCTTC
.	TRBJ2-5	TRBV7-9	TRBD1	CASSLLETGAWETQYF	TGTGCCAGCAGCTTACTCGAGACAGGGGCCTGGGAGACCCAGTACTTC
few	TRBJ1-1	TRBV4-3	.	CASSPGVNTEAFF	TGCGCCAGCAGCCCAGGGGTGAACACTGAAGCTTTCTTT
.	TRBJ1-1	TRBV9	TRBD1	CASSVGTGGIEAFF	TGTGCCAGCAGCGTAGGGACAGGCGGTATTGAAGCTTTCTTT
.	TRBJ1-5	TRBV28	.	CASDSGQPQHF	TGTGCCAGCGACTCTGGGCAGCCCCAGCATTTT
.	TRBJ1-2	TRBV29-1	.	CSVERGGTGRNGYTF	TGCAGCGTTGAAAGGGGGGGGACGGGCCGTAATGGCTACACCTTC
once	TRBJ1-2	TRBV2	TRBD1	CASKTGSGGYTF	TGTGCCAGCAAGACAGGGAGTGGTGGCTACACCTTC
.	TRBJ1-6	TRBV11-2	TRBD1	CASSTSTGGRSPLHF	TGTGCCAGCAGCACATCGACAGGGGGACGGTCACCCCTCCACTTT
.	TRBJ2-2	TRBV2	.	CASTSPGTGELFF	TGTGCCAGCACCTCTCCGGGGACCGGGGAGCTGTTTTTT
.	TRBJ2-3	TRBV9	TRBD2	CASSVAGRGGAADTQYF	TGTGCCAGCAGCGTAGCTGGACGCGGGGGGGCTGCAGATACGCAGTATTTT
.	TRBJ1-2	TRBV7-3	.	CASSLDAATPSYTF	TGTGCCAGCAGCTTAGACGCGGCAACCCCGTCCTACACCTTC
.	TRBJ1-1	TRBV19	TRBD1	CASSIGRGSPNTEAFF	TGTGCCAGTAGTATCGGCAGGGGGAGCCCGAACACTGAAGCTTTCTTT
.	TRBJ2-1	TRBV11-3	TRBD2	CASSTGLAGGNEQFF	TGTGCCAGCAGCACGGGACTAGCGGGGGGGAATGAGCAGTTCTTC
.	TRBJ2-1	TRBV5-6	TRBD2	CASSLSLLAGEGEQFF	TGTGCCAGCAGCTTGTCACTCCTAGCGGGAGAGGGCGAGCAGTTCTTC
few	TRBJ2-2	TRBV28	.	CASSFRQGITGELFF	TGTGCCAGCAGTTTCCGGCAGGGAATAACCGGGGAGCTGTTTTTT
.	TRBJ1-5	TRBV28	.	CASSLGGINQPQHF	TGTGCCAGCAGTTTAGGGGGCATAAATCAGCCCCAGCATTTT
.	TRBJ1-5	TRBV14	TRBD1	CASSPTGKGQPQHF	TGTGCCAGCAGCCCGACAGGGAAGGGTCAGCCCCAGCATTTT
.	TRBJ1-1	TRBV5-1	.	CASSLGAGRAFF	TGCGCCAGCAGCTTGGGGGCGGGAAGAGCTTTCTTT
.	TRBJ1-5	TRBV6-5	.	CASSAEGGSNQPQHF	TGTGCCAGCAGTGCCGAGGGAGGGAGCAATCAGCCCCAGCATTTT
.	TRBJ1-2	TRBV4-3	.	CASSQGAGTLDQRGYTF	TGCGCCAGCAGCCAAGGAGCCGGGACACTCGATCAGCGCGGCTACACCTTC
few	TRBJ1-1	TRBV7-3	.	CASSLKGGTEAFF	TGTGCCAGCAGCTTAAAAGGGGGCACTGAAGCTTTCTTT
once	TRBJ2-3	TRBV7-7	.	CASSLTGFPDTQYF	TGTGCCAGCAGCTTAACGGGGTTCCCAGATACGCAGTATTTT
.	TRBJ2-3	TRBV11-3	TRBD2	CASSAPPGLAVPDTQYF	TGTGCCAGCAGCGCGCCCCCGGGACTAGCCGTACCAGATACGCAGTATTTT
.	TRBJ1-1	TRBV28	.	CASSLFRANTEAFF	TGTGCCAGCAGTTTATTTCGAGCGAACACTGAAGCTTTCTTT
.	TRBJ1-4	TRBV19	.	CASSTGMDEKLFF	TGTGCCAGTAGTACAGGGATGGATGAAAAACTGTTTTTT
.	TRBJ2-1	TRBV6-4	TRBD2	CAPATGTSSYNEQFF	TGTGCCCCGGCCACCGGGACTAGCAGCTACAATGAGCAGTTCTTC
.	TRBJ2-2	TRBV6-6	.	CASSSSTGELFF	.
.	TRBJ2-7	TRBV5-1	.	CASSPRTSSSYEQYF	TGCGCCAGCAGCCCTCGGACTTCTAGCTCCTACGAGCAGTACTTC
.	TRBJ2-7	TRBV14	TRBD2	CASSDPSGGLHSPNEQYF	TGTGCCAGCAGTGATCCTAGCGGGGGTCTCCATTCTCCCAACGAGCAGTACTTC
.	TRBJ1-2	TRBV7-2	.	CASSFGGVRGYTF	TGTGCCAGCAGCTTTGGGGGCGTTCGTGGCTACACCTTC
.	TRBJ2-1	TRBV7-8	TRBD2	CASSSGTSVGEQFF	TGTGCCAGCAGCTCGGGGACTAGCGTGGGTGAGCAGTTCTTC
.	TRBJ2-3	TRBV19	.	CASTTGYTDTQYF	TGTGCCAGTACCACAGGGTACACAGATACGCAGTATTTT
.	TRBJ2-7	TRBV5-1	TRBD2	CASSLRTSVSYEQYF	TGCGCCAGCAGCTTGAGGACTAGCGTATCCTACGAGCAGTACTTC
.	TRBJ2-1	TRBV27	TRBD2	CASSSGLALDEQFF	TGTGCCAGCAGTTCAGGACTAGCCTTGGATGAGCAGTTCTTC